Sequencing of this TCR beta chain was carried out in a study of T-cell reconstitution after alpha-beta-depleted transplantation in children. Construction of the TCRbeta library involved unique molecular identifiers. From the PCR reads, TCRdb called clonotypes with MiXCR, one entry per CDR3 protein. Found here are over 150,000 distinct CDR3 sequences, 5% to 6.5% of them singletons; the top ten hold approximately 4.1%. This clonotype was seen many times. The specimen comprised PBMCs, sampled before TCRalphabeta/CD19-depleted stem cell transplant. The origin of this receptor is a girl under two years old with combined immunodeficiency, due to receive a stem cell transplant.

CDR3 DNA: TGTGCCAGCAGCGTGTCCGGGACCATTTTCGGGGAGCAGTTCTTC. It codes for CASSVSGTIFGEQFF. This chain joins TRBV9 and TRBJ2-1; the D call may be TRBD1 or TRBD2 (5 bases each). CDR1 is SGDLS and CDR2 is YYNGEE in the germline V gene. Trimming pared 2 bases from V and 10 bases from J, leaving 19 bases between. CDR3 size: 15 residues.